A single sample gave rise to the 3 T cell receptor beta chains below, sequenced in a study of cytomegalovirus exposure and HLA in healthy donors. The PCR contained 60 Vbeta and 13 Jbeta primers. Assay: immunoSEQ multiplex PCR; the TCRdb copy retains only in-frame clones and omits some. The sample carries 100,000 to 150,000 clones, roughly 74% recorded once. The sequenced sample consisted of PBMCs. Receptors were obtained from a woman between 50 and 59 years old in good health and CMV-seropositive.

With respect to this clone: At one of its ends the junction is not consistent with the germline gene, which may arise from a read error. J is TRBJ2-3 and V is TRBV2; D may be TRBD1 (6 bases). The CDR3 spans 11 residues. Germline V gene sequence: CDR1 SNHLY, CDR2 FYNNEI. CDR3: CASSEAPRGRF. Written as DNA, the CDR3 is TGTGCCAGCAGTGAAGCGCCCAGGGGAAGATTC.

The V gene is TRBV6-5, the J gene TRBJ1-1; a weak D match, TRBD1 (5 bases). V was cut by 3 bases and J by 6 bases, with 11 bases left in between. The CDR3 covers 13 residues. Germline V gene data show CDR1 as MNHEY and CDR2 as SVGAGI. The chain's CDR3 is CASSYPGVPEAFF. Written as DNA, the CDR3 is TGTGCCAGCAGTTATCCGGGGGTCCCTGAAGCTTTCTTT.

V usage is TRBV28 and J usage is TRBJ1-6; 7 nucleotides agree with TRBD1. V dropped 4 bases and J dropped 4; count of bases not matched to a gene: 1. Germline V gene lookup returns CDR1 MDHEN and CDR2 SYDVKM. The CDR3 has 14 amino acids. CDR3 nucleotides: TGTGCCAGCAGTTCGACAGGGTATAATTCACCCCTCCACTTT. Protein product: CASSSTGYNSPLHF.